This T cell receptor beta chain appears in the sequencing data of a study of T cells after yellow fever vaccination. Overall study: SMART-Seq v4 Ultra Low Input prepared the low-cell-number fractions.

The CDR3 spans 15 residues. Losses at the gene ends were 6 bases for V and 3 bases for J; bases not matched to a gene: 10. From the 5' RACE reads, TCRdb called clonotypes with MiXCR, one entry per CDR3 protein. Among about 510,000 distinct CDR3 sequences listed, 21% were seen once. Remarks on this clonotype: The antigen remains unidentified.

Overall study findings and caveats: Post-booster samples contained most primary-vaccination clones (around 95% CD4, around 90% CD8). Abundant clonotypes (contaminants from the bulk population) could be present in FACS-sorted repertoires.

V is TRBV12-3 or TRBV12-4 and J is TRBJ2-7; TRBD1 matches 8 bases. The sequencing here drew on PBMCs, taken 21 days after the first yellow fever vaccination. This sequence originates from a young man who received the YFV17D yellow fever vaccine. The CDR3 DNA reads as TGTGCCAGCAGCTTCAGGGGGCTTGGCGACTACGAGCAGTACTTC. This sequence encodes CASSFRGLGDYEQYF.